This T cell receptor beta chain is from a study of T cells in Graves' hyperthyroidism and ophthalmopathy. Study context: Peripheral blood was obtained at initial diagnosis, preceding any treatment. Overall study results and limits: Clonotypes that were expanded in thyroid above 0.001 mostly appeared in blood too.

Germline CDR1 LNHDA, CDR2 SQIVND (reference sequence). This CDR3 has 13 amino acids. Between the trimmed V and J ends, which lost 3 bases and 3 bases, there was a span of 5 bases. At least ten counts were recorded for this clonotype. What it binds is unknown. The CDR3 regions of TCR beta were amplified from RNA transcripts. First-round RT-PCR with HTBI primers amplified the TCR CDR3 region. TCRdb passed the multiplex PCR reads through MiXCR, listing each CDR3 protein once. The sample holds 700,000 to 950,000 distinct CDR3 sequences, 35% seen once. The sample comprised blood. This chain uses TRBV19 with TRBJ1-4, with D uncertain. This TCR was recovered from a woman aged 40 to 55 with Graves' hyperthyroidism. This CDR3 reads CASSISANEKLFF. The CDR3, as DNA: TGTGCCAGTAGTATTTCGGCTAATGAAAAACTGTTTTTT. The complete variable domain, with remaining parts taken from reference TRBV19 and TRBJ1-4, reads DGGITQSPKYLFRKEGQNVTLSCEQNLNHDAMYWYRQDPGQGLRLIYYSQIVNDFQKGDIAEGYSVSREKKESFPLTVTSAQKNPTAFYLCASSISANEKLFFGSGTQLSVL.